This T cell receptor beta chain was retrieved from a study of vaccination effects on CD4 cells after COVID-19. The study's findings and limits: Healthy vaccine recipients' vaccine-induced clones were almost all SARS-CoV-2 mono-reactive.

Notes on this clone: Its antigen is unidentified.

After expansion with viral peptide pools in the ViraFEST assay, antigen-specific CD4+ T cells were sequenced. Culturing for roughly 9 days preceded CD4+ T cell isolation. Everyone in the study got two shots of either the BNT162b2 or mRNA-1273 vaccine. Method: immunoSEQ multiplex PCR; TCRdb's copy keeps in-frame clones and lacks some. The sample holds 20,000 to 25,000 clones, 69% seen once. This receptor was taken from a human donor who received a COVID-19 vaccine. The input for sequencing was CD4+ T cells from PBMCs cultured with SARS-CoV-2 spike peptides, taken after COVID-19 vaccination.

DNA of the CDR3: TGCAGTGCTAGTGAGCTAGCGGGGGGAGGGGGCCACGAGCAGTACTTC. Translation gives CSASELAGGGGHEQYF. The chain carries TRBV20-1 and TRBJ2-7; 11 bases agree with TRBD2. CDR1 DFQATT and CDR2 SNEGSKA come from the germline V gene (reference sequence). With 3 bases clipped from V and 5 bases from J, the junction kept 12 bases outside the gene matches. The CDR3 has 16 amino acids.